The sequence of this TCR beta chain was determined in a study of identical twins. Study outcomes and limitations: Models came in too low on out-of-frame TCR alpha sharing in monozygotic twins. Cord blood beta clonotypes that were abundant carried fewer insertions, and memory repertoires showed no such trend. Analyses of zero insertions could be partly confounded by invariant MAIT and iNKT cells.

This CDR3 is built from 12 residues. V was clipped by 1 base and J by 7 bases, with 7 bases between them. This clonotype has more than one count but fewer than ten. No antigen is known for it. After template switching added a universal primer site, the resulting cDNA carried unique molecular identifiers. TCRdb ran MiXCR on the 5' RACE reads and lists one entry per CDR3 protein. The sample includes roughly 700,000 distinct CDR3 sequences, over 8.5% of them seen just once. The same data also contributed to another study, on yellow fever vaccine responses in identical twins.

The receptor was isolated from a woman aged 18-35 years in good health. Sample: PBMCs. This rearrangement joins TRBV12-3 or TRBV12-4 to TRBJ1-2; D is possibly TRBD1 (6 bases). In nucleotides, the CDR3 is TGTGCCAGCAGTTTAGAGGGGGTTGGCTACACCTTC. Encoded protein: CASSLEGVGYTF.